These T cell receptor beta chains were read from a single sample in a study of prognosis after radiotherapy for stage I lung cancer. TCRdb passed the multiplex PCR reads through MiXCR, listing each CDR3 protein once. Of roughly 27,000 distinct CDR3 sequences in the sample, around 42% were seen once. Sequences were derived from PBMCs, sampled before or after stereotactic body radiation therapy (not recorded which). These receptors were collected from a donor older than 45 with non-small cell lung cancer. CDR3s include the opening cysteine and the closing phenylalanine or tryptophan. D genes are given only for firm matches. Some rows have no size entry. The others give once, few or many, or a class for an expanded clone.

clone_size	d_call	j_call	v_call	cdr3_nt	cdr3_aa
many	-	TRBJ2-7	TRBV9	TGTGCCAGCAACCGGGACGTAAGCTCCTACGAGCAGTACTTC	CASNRDVSSYEQYF
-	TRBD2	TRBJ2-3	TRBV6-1	TGTGCCAGCAGTCCGGGGAGGACTAGCGACTTGGGAGATACGCAGTATTTT	CASSPGRTSDLGDTQYF
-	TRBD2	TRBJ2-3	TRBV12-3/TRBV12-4	TGTGCCAGCAAGACTAGCGGGAGCGCAGATACGCAGTATTTT	CASKTSGSADTQYF
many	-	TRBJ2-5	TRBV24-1	TGTGCCACCAGTGATTCTCAGGACGGCCGGGAGACCCAGTACTTC	CATSDSQDGRETQYF
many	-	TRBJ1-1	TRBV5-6	TGTGCCAGCAGCTTGGGTTCCTCCACTGAAGCTTTCTTT	CASSLGSSTEAFF
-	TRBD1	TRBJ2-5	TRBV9	TGTGCCAGCAGCCCCAGATACAACCGGGACAGCACCCAGTACTTC	CASSPRYNRDSTQYF
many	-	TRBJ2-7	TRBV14	TGTGCCAGCAGCGTCAGAGAGTACGAGCAGTACTTC	CASSVREYEQYF
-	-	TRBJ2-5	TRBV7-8	TGTGCCAGCAGCTTAGTAGGTAACCAAGAGACCCATTACTTC	CASSLVGNQETHYF
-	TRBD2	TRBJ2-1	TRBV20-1	TGCAGTGCGAAGGGACTAGCGTCGTACAATGAGCAGTTCTTC	CSAKGLASYNEQFF
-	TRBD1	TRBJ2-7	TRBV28	TGTGCCAGCACCGCTCCGGGACAGGCCTACGAGCAGTACTTC	CASTAPGQAYEQYF
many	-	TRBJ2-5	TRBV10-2	TGCGCCAGCAGTGAGTCCCAAGAGACCCAGTACTTC	CASSESQETQYF
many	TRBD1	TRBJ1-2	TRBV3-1	TGTGCCAGCAGCCAAGGGACAGGGGCCGGGGGAGGTGGCTACACCTTC	CASSQGTGAGGGGYTF
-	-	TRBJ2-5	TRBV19	TGTTCCACCAAAGGGGCTAAAGCAGGGTCTTGGGGGGAGACCCATTACTTC	CSTKGAKAGSWGETHYF
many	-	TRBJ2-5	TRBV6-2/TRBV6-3	TGTGCCAGCAGCCCCCGCGCTGGGACCCAGTACTTC	CASSPRAGTQYF
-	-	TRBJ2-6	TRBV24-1	TGTGCCACCAGTGACTCCCTCGGGTCTGGGGCCAACGTCCTGACTTTC	CATSDSLGSGANVLTF
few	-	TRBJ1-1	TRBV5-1	TGCGCCAGCAGCTGGACAGTAAGCACTGAAGCTTTCTTT	CASSWTVSTEAFF
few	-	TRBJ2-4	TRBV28	TGTGCCAGCAGTTTTAGGACAGTAAACATTCAGTACTTC	CASSFRTVNIQYF
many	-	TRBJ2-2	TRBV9	TGTGCCAGCAGCGTCCTTCCAATCCCCGGGGAGCTGTTTTTT	CASSVLPIPGELFF
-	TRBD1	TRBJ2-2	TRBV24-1	TGTGCCACCAGTCCCGGACAGGTGTGTATTGACGGGGAGCTGTTTTTT	CATSPGQVCIDGELFF
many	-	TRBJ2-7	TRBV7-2	TGTGCCAGCAGCCTTGCGATCACCTACGGGCAGTACTTC	CASSLAITYGQYF
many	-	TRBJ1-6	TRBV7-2	TGTGCCAGCAGCTTACGGCAGGGTAATTCACCCCTCCACTTT	CASSLRQGNSPLHF
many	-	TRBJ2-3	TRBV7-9	TGTGCCAGCAGCTTAGGTGGCCCGCCGGTAGATACGCAGTATTTT	CASSLGGPPVDTQYF
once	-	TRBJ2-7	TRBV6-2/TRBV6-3	TGTGCCGTAAAGATCGGACAGTCCTACGAGCAGTACTTC	CAVKIGQSYEQYF
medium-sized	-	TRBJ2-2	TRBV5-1	TGCGCCAGCAGCTTGTTTGGCAGTGCGAACACCGGGGAGCTGTTTTTT	CASSLFGSANTGELFF
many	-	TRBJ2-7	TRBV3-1	TGTGCCAGCAGCCCGGGACTCGGCTCGGGTGGCGAGCAGTACTTC	CASSPGLGSGGEQYF
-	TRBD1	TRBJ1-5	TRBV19	TGTGCCAGTAGCACAGGGGTGTGCAATCAGCCCAAGCATTTT	CASSTGVCNQPKHF
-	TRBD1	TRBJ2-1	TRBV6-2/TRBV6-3	TGTGCCAGCAGTGCCCGGGACAGGGGAGCCACTAGCTCCTACAATGAGCAGTTCTTC	CASSARDRGATSSYNEQFF
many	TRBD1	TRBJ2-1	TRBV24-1	TGTGCCACCAGTGATTCGGACAGGTCCCATGAGCAGTTCTTC	CATSDSDRSHEQFF
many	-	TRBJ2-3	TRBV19	TGTGCCAGTAGTATCAGCTGGGGAGGCGGGACAGATACGCAGTATTTT	CASSISWGGGTDTQYF
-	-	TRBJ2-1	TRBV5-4	TGTGCCAGCAGCACCCGGGGCGGCCTATACAATTATCAGTTCTTC	CASSTRGGLYNYQFF
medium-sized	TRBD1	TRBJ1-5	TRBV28	TGTGCCAGCAGTCGGACAGGAAATCAGCCCCAGCATTTT	CASSRTGNQPQHF
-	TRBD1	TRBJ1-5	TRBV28	TGTGCCAGCATTGACAGGGGAGGTCAGCCCCAGCATTTT	CASIDRGGQPQHF
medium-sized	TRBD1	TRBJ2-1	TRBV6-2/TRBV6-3	TGTGCCAGCAGTTTCGACAGGGGGCAGGGGTCGGCTGAGCAGTTCTTC	CASSFDRGQGSAEQFF
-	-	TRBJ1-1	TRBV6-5	TGTGCCAGCAGTTATGAAGCGTACACTGAAGCTTTCTTT	CASSYEAYTEAFF
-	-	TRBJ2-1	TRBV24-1	TGTGCCACCAGTGTCACGGACCGGAGCTCCTACAATGAGCAGTTCTTC	CATSVTDRSSYNEQFF
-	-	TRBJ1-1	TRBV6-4	TGTGCCAGCAGTGAGATCCCTAACACTGAAGCTTTCTTT	CASSEIPNTEAFF
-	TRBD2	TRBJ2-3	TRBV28	TGTGCCAGCAGCCCCATTAGCGGGAGCATGGCAGATACGCAGTATTTT	CASSPISGSMADTQYF
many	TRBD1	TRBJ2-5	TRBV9	TGTGCCAGCAGCCCCGGACAGGGACAAGAGACCCAGTACTTC	CASSPGQGQETQYF
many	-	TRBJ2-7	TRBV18	TGTGCCAGCTCACCCAACAGGTACGGTGAGCAGTACTTC	CASSPNRYGEQYF
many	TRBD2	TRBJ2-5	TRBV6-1	TGTGCCAGCAGCCGCGGGACTAGCGGCCAAGAGACCCAGTACTTC	CASSRGTSGQETQYF
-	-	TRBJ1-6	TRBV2	TGTGCCAGCAGTGAACTGCGGGAGTCCTCACCCCTCCACTTT	CASSELRESSPLHF
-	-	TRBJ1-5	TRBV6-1	TGTGCCAGCATCTTACTGGGGACGGAGAATCAGCCCCAGCATTTT	CASILLGTENQPQHF
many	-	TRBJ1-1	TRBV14	TGTGCCAGCAGCCATCGCCCGAACACTGAAGCTTTCTTT	CASSHRPNTEAFF
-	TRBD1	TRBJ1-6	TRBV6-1	TGTGCCAGCAGTCCCGGACAGGCCCGTTATAATTCACCCCTCCACTTT	CASSPGQARYNSPLHF
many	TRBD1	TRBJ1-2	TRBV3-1	TGTGCCAGCAGCCAATCCGGGACAGGGACCTATGGCTACACCTTC	CASSQSGTGTYGYTF
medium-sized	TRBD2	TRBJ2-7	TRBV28	TGTGCCAGCAGTATCCGGACTAGCGGGAGTTCCTACGAGCAGTACTTC	CASSIRTSGSSYEQYF
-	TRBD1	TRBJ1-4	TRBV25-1	TGTGCCATCAGTGAACCGGGACAGGGAAATGAAAAACTTTTTTTT	CAISEPGQGNEKLFF
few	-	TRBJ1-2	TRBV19	TGTGACAGTAGCGAACCGACAGACCCGGTCTATGGATACACCTTC	CDSSEPTDPVYGYTF
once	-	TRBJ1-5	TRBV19	TGTGCCAGTAGTAGAACGGGGGGAAAGGGGAATCAGCCCCAGCATTTT	CASSRTGGKGNQPQHF
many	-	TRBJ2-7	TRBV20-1	TGCAGTGCTCGTCAATTGTACTACGAGCAGTACTTC	CSARQLYYEQYF
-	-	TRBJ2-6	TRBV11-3	TGTGCCAGCAGCCACTCTGGGGCCAACGTCCTGACTTTC	CASSHSGANVLTF
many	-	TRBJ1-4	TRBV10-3	TGTGCCACCCGGGGCGCTGATGAAAAACTGTTTTTT	CATRGADEKLFF
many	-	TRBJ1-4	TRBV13	TGTGCCAGCAGCTTACGGATTAATAATGAAAAACTGTTTTTT	CASSLRINNEKLFF
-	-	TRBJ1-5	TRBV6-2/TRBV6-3	TGTGCCAGCAGTGATACGGGACATCGAAATCAGCCCCGGCATTTT	CASSDTGHRNQPRHF